Following are 21 T cell receptor beta chains from one sample sequenced in a study of beta chain features in type 1 diabetes. The authors reverse transcribed all of the isolated RNA, so sequencing captured expressed TCRB transcripts. TCRdb's table, derived via immunoSEQ multiplex PCR, lists solely in-frame clones and lacks some. This sample has about 410,000 clones, with 11% to 15% found just once. The sequencing sample was made of naive CD4+ T cells from blood. These receptor sequences come from a man under 40 in good health.

The chain joins TRBV7-2 to TRBJ2-7; 10 nucleotides match TRBD2. Germline V gene sequence: CDR1 SGHTA, CDR2 FQGNSA. V lost 5 bases, J lost 3 bases, and 4 bases stayed unmatched. This CDR3 has 14 amino acids. This chain's CDR3 is CASSPTSGRYEQYF. The DNA for the CDR3 is TGTGCCAGCAGCCCGACTAGCGGGCGCTACGAGCAGTACTTC.

The gene calls are TRBV6-5 and TRBJ1-4; D gene unclear. CDR3 length equals 14 residues. V lost 6 bases and J 4 bases, leaving 12 bases between the germline ends. The germline CDR1 and CDR2 sequences are MNHEY and SVGAGI. The CDR3 DNA sequence: TGTGCCAGCAGCTACGACGGGGTTAATGAAAAACTGTTTTTT. Amino acids: CASSYDGVNEKLFF.

The V call is TRBV5-4, the J call TRBJ2-7; 8 nucleotides match TRBD1. Trimming removed 0 bases from V and 7 bases from J; junction bases left unmatched: 3. This CDR3 has 13 residues. Germline values: CDR1 SGHNT, CDR2 YYREEE (reference sequence). CDR3 residues: CASSLAGQGEQYV. CDR3 DNA sequence: TGTGCCAGCAGCTTGGCCGGACAGGGAGAGCAGTACGTC.

This clone was found a few times. This chain connects TRBV5-6 to TRBJ2-5; the D gene is possibly TRBD2 (6 bases). Between the trimmed V and J ends, which lost 1 base and 3 bases, there was a span of 10 bases. Looked up from germline, CDR1 is SGHDT and CDR2 is YYEEEE. The CDR3 covers 14 residues. CDR3 region: CASSLIRGKETQYF. As DNA, the CDR3 is TGTGCCAGCAGCTTGATTCGGGGGAAAGAGACCCAGTACTTC.

The gene calls are TRBV7-9 and TRBJ2-5; no firm D call. V lost 5 bases, J lost 1 base, and 5 bases lay in between. The germline V gene has CDR1 SEHNR and CDR2 FQNEAQ (reference sequence). The CDR3 loop spans 12 amino acids. The CDR3 nucleotides are TGTGCCAGCAGCCCATTCCAAGAGACCCAGTACTTC. Its translation: CASSPFQETQYF.

In this sample, this clone turned up a few times. The chain links TRBV7-2 to TRBJ2-6; D is unresolved. The CDR3 has 16 amino acids. The V end lost 2 bases, the J end lost 0 bases, and 8 bases lay between the germline ends. Germline CDR1 and CDR2: SGHTA and FQGNSA. CDR3 protein: CASSLNAISGANVLTF. The CDR3 bases are TGTGCCAGCAGCTTAAATGCGATCTCTGGGGCCAACGTCCTGACTTTC.

The V call is TRBV19, the J call TRBJ2-3, with a weak D call TRBD1 (6 bases). The CDR3 runs to 15 residues. The germline V and J ends were trimmed by 7 bases and 2 bases, with 16 bases remaining between them. The V gene's germline CDR1 is LNHDA and CDR2 SQIVND (reference sequence). CDR3: CASKGRGKVTDTQYF. Here the CDR3 DNA reads TGTGCCAGTAAAGGCAGGGGAAAGGTCACAGATACGCAGTATTTT.

The rearrangement joins TRBV7-2 to TRBJ2-1; 7 positions agree with TRBD2. CDR1 SGHTA and CDR2 FQGNSA come from the germline V gene. CDR3 length equals 16 residues. V gave up 3 bases and J gave up 5 bases; unmatched junction bases: 10. CDR3 in DNA: TGTGCCAGCAGCTTTCCTCGACTAGCTGCTAACAATGAGCAGTTCTTC. This encodes CASSFPRLAANNEQFF.

The chain recombines TRBV12-5 with TRBJ1-3, with 7 bases aligning to TRBD1. The germline V gene encodes CDR1 LGHNT and CDR2 FRNRAP. The CDR3 contains 14 residues. Trimming removed 5 bases from V and 4 bases from J; junction bases left unmatched: 5. The DNA of the CDR3 is TGTGCTAGTGGTGACAGGGCATTCGGAAACACCATATATTTT. This gives the protein CASGDRAFGNTIYF.

CDR3 sequence (DNA): TGTGCCAGCAGCTTATTTGTCGAAGAGACCCAGTACTTC. It yields the protein CASSLFVEETQYF. The chain couples TRBV7-8 to TRBJ2-5; D remains ambiguous. Deletions cut 2 bases from V and 3 bases from J, with 7 bases between. The germline V gene encodes CDR1 SGHVS and CDR2 FQNEAQ. The CDR3 sequence is 13 residues long.

The sample holds a few counts of this clone. The chain recombines TRBV7-9 with TRBJ1-1; a weak D match, TRBD1 (5 bases). Trimming left V 5 bases short and J 3 bases short, with 16 bases between. Germline loops: CDR1 SEHNR, CDR2 FQNEAQ (reference sequence). The CDR3 contains 15 residues. The CDR3 DNA follows: TGTGCCAGCAGCGTCCGGGGCACCGGGGACACTGAAGCTTTCTTT. Amino acid sequence: CASSVRGTGDTEAFF.

The gene calls are TRBV6-6 and TRBJ1-3, with D uncertain. Trimming stripped 6 bases from V and 0 bases from J, with 6 bases between. Germline values: CDR1 MNHNY, CDR2 SVGAGI (reference sequence). The CDR3 is 13 amino acids. The CDR3 protein is CASSALSGNTIYF. CDR3 bases: TGTGCCAGCAGCGCACTCTCTGGAAACACCATATATTTT.

This rearrangement joins TRBV7-2 to TRBJ2-3, with TRBD1 matching over 8 bases. The ends lost 1 base at V and 4 bases at J; junction bases unmatched: 7. Germline CDR1 is SGHTA and CDR2 is FQGNSA. The CDR3 runs to 16 residues. The chain's CDR3 is CASSLVAGGFADTQYF. CDR3 DNA: TGTGCCAGCAGCTTAGTAGCAGGGGGCTTCGCAGATACGCAGTATTTT.

The table lists this clone with a few counts. The chain has TRBV7-2 and TRBJ2-1, with unresolved D. The V gene's germline CDR1 is SGHTA and CDR2 FQGNSA. Deletions cut 2 bases from V and 5 bases from J, with 16 bases between. The CDR3 has 16 amino acids. This CDR3 reads CASSLPGLIYHNEQFF. The CDR3 DNA follows: TGTGCCAGCAGCTTACCCGGGCTCATATACCACAATGAGCAGTTCTTC.

This clone was observed a few times. The CDR3 loop reads CAWSVRGFSNQPQHF. CDR3 DNA sequence: TGTGCCTGGAGTGTACGGGGTTTTAGCAATCAGCCCCAGCATTTT. The rearrangement uses TRBV30 and TRBJ1-5; D is ambiguous. The CDR3 covers 15 residues. CDR1 and CDR2 from the germline V gene are GTSNPN and SVGIG (reference sequence). Trimming took 0 bases from V and 0 from J, leaving 9 bases between them.

The table lists this clone with a few counts. This rearrangement joins TRBV10-3 to TRBJ1-2, with D unclear. The V end lost 0 bases, the J end lost 4 bases, and 12 bases lay between the germline ends. Germline V lookup: CDR1 ENHRY, CDR2 SYGVKD. There are 15 residues in the CDR3. CDR3 nucleotides: TGTGCCATCAGTGAGTCCCCGGACTTTCCCTATGGCTACACCTTC. This codes for CAISESPDFPYGYTF.

The chain uses TRBV7-3 and TRBJ2-5; possibly TRBD2 for D (5 bases). There are 13 residues in the CDR3. V gave up 5 bases and J gave up 2 bases, with 9 bases separating them. Germline assignment: CDR1 SGHTA and CDR2 FQGTGA. Here the CDR3 DNA reads TGTGCCAGCAGCGCGGGTCCACAAGAGACCCAGTACTTC. This codes for CASSAGPQETQYF.

This clone came up a few times. J is TRBJ2-7 and V is TRBV11-2; 7 positions match TRBD2. The ends lost 4 bases at V and 6 bases at J; junction bases unmatched: 9. Germline CDR1 is SGHAT and CDR2 is FQNNGV. The CDR3 length is 14 residues. In DNA form, the CDR3 reads TGTGCCAGCAGCTCGCTACTAGCGACGGGCGAGCAGTACGTC. Protein: CASSSLLATGEQYV.

The chain links TRBV5-6 to TRBJ1-5; possibly TRBD1 for D (5 bases). V was trimmed by 5 bases and J by 4 bases, leaving 16 bases between them. CDR1 and CDR2 (germline): SGHDT, YYEEEE. This CDR3 is 15 amino acids long. The CDR3 sequence: CASSIGTGINQPQHF. CDR3 DNA: TGTGCCAGCAGTATTGGCACAGGTATTAATCAGCCCCAGCATTTT.

There are a few counts of this clone. The chain has TRBV9 and TRBJ2-5; D remains ambiguous. V was shortened by 0 bases and J by 5 bases, with 14 bases between the two germline ends. Germline CDR1 is SGDLS and CDR2 is YYNGEE. The CDR3 runs 15 residues. The CDR3: CASSVASGLRETQYF. The CDR3 region has the DNA TGTGCCAGCAGCGTAGCTTCCGGTCTACGGGAGACCCAGTACTTC.

This rearrangement joins TRBV5-4 to TRBJ2-3, with TRBD2 identical over 16 bases. The CDR3 runs 18 residues. Per germline, CDR1 SGHNT and CDR2 YYREEE (reference sequence). Trimming removed 4 bases from V and 4 bases from J; junction bases left unmatched: 9. CDR3 region: CASSAGGTSGRAADTQYF. In DNA form, the CDR3 reads TGTGCCAGCAGCGCCGGAGGGACTAGCGGGAGGGCTGCAGATACGCAGTATTTT.